This T cell receptor beta chain was retrieved from a study of cytomegalovirus exposure and HLA in healthy donors. With respect to this clone: Its matching antigen is unknown.

Trimming took 6 bases from V and 6 from J; bases not matched to a gene: 6. Germline V gene data show CDR1 as MDHEN and CDR2 as SYDVKM. This CDR3 has 14 amino acids. Study-level points and caveats: The likely origin of a cluster of highly shared sequence variants was a sequencing artifact. A link between a missense DCLRE1C variant and TCR beta V- and J-gene trimming emerged from a later analysis.

The PCR employed 60 Vbeta primers together with 13 Jbeta primers. Using immunoSEQ multiplex PCR, the repertoire was profiled, and TCRdb retains in-frame clones only, with some absent. In the table there are some 200,000 clones, more than 80% of which are singletons. Sequencing input: PBMCs. The rearrangement uses TRBV28 and TRBJ2-2; 8 nucleotides align to TRBD1. This TCR was sampled from a woman aged 50 to 65 in good health and CMV-seropositive. CDR3 nucleotides: TGTGCCAGCAGCCGGGACAGGCCCCCCGGGGAGCTGTTTTTT. Its protein product is CASSRDRPPGELFF.